Below, 11 T cell receptor beta chains from the same sample are listed, as sequenced in a study of cytomegalovirus exposure and HLA in healthy donors. Primers for the PCR totalled 60 Vbeta and 13 Jbeta. Sequenced by immunoSEQ multiplex PCR; TCRdb stores in-frame clones only, minus some. With fewer than 100,000 clones in the sample, the ten largest clones hold approximately 1.5%. The specimen sequenced was PBMCs. The receptor source for this set is a woman aged 60-70 years in good health and CMV-seronegative.

In regard to this clone: Other nucleotide sequences in the sample specify the same CDR3. The chain uses TRBV28 and TRBJ2-1; D remains unclear. V was pared by 5 bases and J by 10 bases, with 9 bases between. The CDR3 is 11 residues long. Germline lookup yields CDR1 MDHEN and CDR2 SYDVKM. The CDR3 loop reads CASSLAGEQFF. CDR3 nucleotides: TGTGCCAGCAGTCTGGCCGGGGAGCAGTTCTTC.

The V and J genes are TRBV10-3 and TRBJ2-1, with 7 bases fitting TRBD1. There are 14 residues in the CDR3. J lost 6 bases, V lost 4 bases, and 6 bases had no gene match. Germline V CDR1 and CDR2: ENHRY, SYGVKD. The CDR3 loop reads CAISVDRVGNEQFF. CDR3 DNA: TGTGCCATCAGTGTAGACAGGGTGGGCAATGAGCAGTTCTTC.

DNA for the CDR3: TGTGCCTGCCGCGGGTGGGGGGGTCAGCCCCAGCATTTT. Its translation: CACRGWGGQPQHF. The chain links TRBV6-1 to TRBJ1-5; a weak D match, TRBD1 (5 bases). Trimming shortened V by 11 bases and J by 6 bases, and 17 bases separated the two germline ends. CDR1 is MNHNS, CDR2 SASEGT, per germline. There are 13 residues in the CDR3.

The chain carries TRBV30 and TRBJ2-6; no clear D. V was trimmed by 3 bases and J by 3 bases, leaving 12 bases between them. The CDR3 is made up of 15 amino acids. Looked up from germline, CDR1 is GTSNPN and CDR2 is SVGIG (reference sequence). In DNA form, the CDR3 reads TGTGCCTGGAGCCCGGGTCGAGGTGGGGCCAACGTCCTGACTTTC. Its protein product is CAWSPGRGGANVLTF.

The chain uses TRBV5-5 and TRBJ1-1; D unresolved. The germline V gene encodes CDR1 SGHKS and CDR2 YYEKEE (reference sequence). The V end lost 4 bases, the J end lost 2 bases, and 12 bases lay between the germline ends. The CDR3 is made up of 14 amino acids. The CDR3: CASSQQWSNTEAFF. Written as DNA, the CDR3 is TGTGCCAGCAGCCAACAGTGGTCCAACACTGAAGCTTTCTTT.

V gene TRBV30 combines with J gene TRBJ1-2, with TRBD1 matching 8 bases. The CDR3 extends over 13 amino acids. Losses at the gene ends were 4 bases for V and 2 bases for J; bases not matched to a gene: 3. Germline assignment: CDR1 GTSNPN and CDR2 SVGIG (reference sequence). Here the CDR3 DNA reads TGTGCCTGGATGACAGGGGAAAACTATGGCTACACCTTC. Its protein is CAWMTGENYGYTF. The variable domain in full, with the rest retrieved from reference TRBV30 and TRBJ1-2, is SQTIHQWPATLVQPVGSPLSLECTVEGTSNPNLYWYRQAAGRGLQLLFYSVGIGQISSEVPQNLSASRPQDRQFILSSKKLLLSDSGFYLCAWMTGENYGYTFGSGTRLTVV.

The chain joins TRBV9 to TRBJ2-6, with TRBD2 as a possible D gene (6 bases). The ends were cut back, 3 bases at V and 2 bases at J, with 18 bases in the middle. This CDR3 spans 18 amino acids. CDR1 is SGDLS and CDR2 is YYNGEE in the germline V gene. This CDR3 is CASSARWAGKPGANVLTF. For the CDR3, the DNA is TGTGCCAGCAGCGCCCGTTGGGCGGGAAAACCTGGGGCCAACGTCCTGACTTTC.

This chain joins TRBV21-1 and TRBJ2-2; TRBD2, the D gene given by the table, was not confirmed from the DNA. TRBV21-1 is assigned pseudogene status. The CDR3 covers 19 residues. Here the CDR3 reads CASNLKAGVGLEDTGELFF. The CDR3 bases are TGTGCCAGCAACTTAAAAGCGGGAGTGGGTTTAGAGGACACCGGGGAGCTGTTTTTT.

The chain links TRBV6-1 to TRBJ2-3, with D uncertain. CDR1 MNHNS and CDR2 SASEGT come from the germline V gene. Trimming shortened V by 8 bases and J by 3 bases, and 18 bases separated the two germline ends. The CDR3 sequence is 15 residues long. CDR3 residues: CASSPRGSLTDTQYF. The CDR3 nucleotides read TGTGCCAGCTCCCCCCGCGGCAGCCTTACAGATACGCAGTATTTT.

V is TRBV6-1 and J is TRBJ1-1; D is unresolved. The CDR3 length is 13 residues. The germline V and J ends were trimmed by 2 bases and 1 base, with 5 bases remaining between them. Germline CDR1 MNHNS, CDR2 SASEGT. As DNA, the CDR3 is TGTGCCAGCAGTGAACACAGGAACACTGAAGCTTTCTTT. Encoded protein: CASSEHRNTEAFF.

The chain uses TRBV5-4 and TRBJ1-3; 7 bases agree with TRBD1. Germline trimming cut 3 bases from V and 3 bases from J; bases unmatched to any gene: 3. The CDR3 is made up of 14 amino acids. CDR1 and CDR2 (germline): SGHNT, YYREEE (reference sequence). CDR3 nucleotides: TGTGCCAGCAGCTCAGGGACAGTTGGAAACACCATATATTTT. Translation: CASSSGTVGNTIYF.